The source of this TCR beta chain is a study of T cell responses to AZD1222 COVID-19 vaccine. The method was immunoSEQ multiplex PCR; TCRdb's version includes in-frame clones alone and lacks a portion of them. This sample has 120,000 to 150,000 clones, with approximately 90% found just once. Germline V gives CDR1 KGHDR, CDR2 SFDVKD. Trimming left V 2 bases short and J 3 bases short, with 21 bases between. The CDR3 spans 18 residues. This chain joins TRBV24-1 and TRBJ2-5; TRBD2 might be the D (7 bases). The receptor's source is an adult in good health. The sample was peripheral blood, taken on day 0 of AZD1222 vaccination. The CDR3 loop reads CATSDYTGLIGREETQYF. The CDR3, as DNA: TGTGCCACCAGTGATTATACAGGGCTCATTGGGAGGGAAGAGACCCAGTACTTC.